The 16 T cell receptor beta chains below were found in one sample sequenced in a study of blood T cell repertoires in COVID-19. Libraries were prepared by immunoSEQ multiplex PCR; TCRdb keeps only in-frame clonotypes and omits some of them. The sample gives 400,000 or so clones, approximately 86% of which show up once; less than 3.5% is in the top ten. The sample comprised peripheral blood. These receptors originate from a human donor in a cohort sampled during active COVID-19.

J is TRBJ2-7 and V is TRBV7-9, with D possibly being TRBD2 (5 bases). Trimming shortened V by 1 base and J by 0 bases, and 10 bases separated the two germline ends. The germline V gene encodes CDR1 SEHNR and CDR2 FQNEAQ (reference sequence). This CDR3 is built from 15 residues. The CDR3 nucleotides are TGTGCCAGCAGCTTAGATCCGGGATACTCCTACGAGCAGTACTTC. The encoded protein is CASSLDPGYSYEQYF.

The CDR3 region is CASSEGPDSNQPQHF. DNA of the CDR3: TGTGCCAGCAGTGAAGGGCCAGATAGCAATCAGCCCCAGCATTTT. The chain uses TRBV6-1 and TRBJ1-5; D gene uncertain. V was trimmed by 1 base and J by 0 bases, leaving 7 bases between them. Germline CDR1 MNHNS, CDR2 SASEGT. CDR3 size: 15 residues.

V gene TRBV11-3 combines with J gene TRBJ1-5, with 11 bases aligning to TRBD1. In germline, CDR1 is SGHNT, CDR2 YENEEA. The trim removed 7 bases at V and 6 bases at J, leaving 5 bases unmatched. This CDR3 is built from 14 residues. This chain's CDR3 is CASNGTGGRQPQHF. CDR3 coding DNA: TGTGCCAGCAACGGGACAGGGGGACGTCAGCCCCAGCATTTT.

The rearrangement uses TRBV5-1 and TRBJ1-4; D is unclear. The V gene lost 8 bases and the J gene lost 8 bases, with 13 bases spanning the gap. From germline, CDR1 is SGHRS and CDR2 YFSETQ. The CDR3 runs 12 residues. This chain's CDR3 is CARPGREEKLFF. The CDR3 DNA sequence: TGCGCCAGGCCGGGGAGGGAAGAAAAACTGTTTTTT. The variable domain in full, completed from reference TRBV5-1 and TRBJ1-4, reads KAGVTQTPRYLIKTRGQQVTLSCSPISGHRSVSWYQQTPGQGLQFLFEYFSETQRNKGNFPGRFSGRQFSNSRSEMNVSTLELGDSALYLCARPGREEKLFFGSGTQLSVL.

This chain joins TRBV27 and TRBJ2-7, with 10 positions matching TRBD1. V lost 5 bases to trimming and J lost 3 bases; unmatched junction nucleotides: 4. The CDR3 sequence is 14 residues long. Germline values: CDR1 MNHEY, CDR2 SMNVEV (reference sequence). The chain's CDR3 is CASSVRDRGYEQYF. As DNA, the CDR3 is TGTGCCAGCAGTGTCCGGGACAGGGGCTACGAGCAGTACTTC.

V is TRBV10-3 and J is TRBJ1-1; 7 bases line up with TRBD1. V lost 0 bases and J lost 3; bases outside the gene matches: 4. This CDR3 is 15 amino acids long. CDR1 ENHRY and CDR2 SYGVKD come from the germline V gene. This chain's CDR3 is CAISESDRTYTEAFF. Written as DNA, the CDR3 is TGTGCCATCAGTGAGTCGGACAGGACTTACACTGAAGCTTTCTTT.

V gene TRBV30 combines with J gene TRBJ1-2; no clear D gene. Germline lookup yields CDR1 GTSNPN and CDR2 SVGIG (reference sequence). The CDR3 totals 13 residues. The germline V and J ends were trimmed by 4 bases and 2 bases, with 11 bases remaining between them. The DNA of the CDR3 is TGTGCCTGGAAAGGAGGGATGAACTATGGCTACACCTTC. Translation: CAWKGGMNYGYTF.

The V and J genes are TRBV30 and TRBJ1-2; perhaps TRBD1 as D (5 bases). V shed 6 bases and J shed 1 base, with 15 bases lying between them. CDR1 is GTSNPN and CDR2 is SVGIG in the germline V gene (reference sequence). This CDR3 region has 14 residues. Written as DNA, the CDR3 is TGTGCCTGCACCCCTGACAGACGTAACTATGGCTACACCTTC. It specifies CACTPDRRNYGYTF.

The rearrangement uses TRBV14 and TRBJ1-2, with 7 bases fitting TRBD1. V lost 3 bases to trimming and J lost 7 bases; unmatched junction nucleotides: 11. This CDR3 has 15 residues. Germline-derived CDR1 and CDR2 are SGHDN and FVKESK. The CDR3 here is CASSQTGLGLGGYTF. CDR3 nucleotides: TGTGCCAGCAGCCAGACAGGGTTAGGCCTCGGTGGCTACACCTTC. The whole variable domain, filled in from reference TRBV14 and TRBJ1-2, reads EAGVTQFPSHSVIEKGQTVTLRCDPISGHDNLYWYRRVMGKEIKFLLHFVKESKQDESGMPNNRFLAERTGGTYSTLKVQPAELEDSGVYFCASSQTGLGLGGYTFGSGTRLTVV.

Only a few counts were recorded for this clone. The chain carries TRBV11-2 and TRBJ1-3, with a possible D match to TRBD1 (6 bases). Per germline, CDR1 SGHAT and CDR2 FQNNGV. Trimming pared 6 bases from V and 2 bases from J, leaving 20 bases between. The CDR3 is 17 residues long. Written as DNA, the CDR3 is TGTGCCAGCAGACGAGGCCCAGGGACAACTACTGGAAACACCATATATTTT. It translates to CASRRGPGTTTGNTIYF.

The chain joins TRBV7-2 to TRBJ1-5; a weak D match, TRBD1 (5 bases). CDR3 length: 15 residues. The V gene lost 2 bases and the J gene lost 6 bases, with 14 bases spanning the gap. The germline V gene has CDR1 SGHTA and CDR2 FQGNSA. DNA of the CDR3: TGTGCCAGCAGCTTAACCGGGGGGGGAACTCAGCCCCAGCATTTT. Translation gives CASSLTGGGTQPQHF.

The chain is built from TRBV5-1 and TRBJ2-1, with 9 bases that match TRBD1. CDR1 and CDR2 (germline): SGHRS, YFSETQ. J gave up 7 bases and V 4 bases, and 6 bases lay outside the gene matches. This CDR3 spans 14 amino acids. Here the CDR3 reads CASSTGTGYNEQFF. DNA for the CDR3: TGCGCCAGCAGCACAGGGACAGGGTATAATGAGCAGTTCTTC.

The gene calls are TRBV4-2 and TRBJ2-1, with 15 bases fitting TRBD2. Germline CDR1 LGHNA, CDR2 YNFKEQ. V was pared by 3 bases and J by 2 bases, with 5 bases of the junction left unmatched. This CDR3 spans 18 amino acids. The CDR3 is CASSQGLAGGIPYNEQFF. The CDR3 bases are TGTGCCAGCAGCCAGGGACTAGCGGGGGGAATCCCCTACAATGAGCAGTTCTTC.

The chain has TRBV7-9 and TRBJ1-4; 8 bases match TRBD1. J lost 8 bases, V lost 3 bases, and 11 bases had no gene match. This CDR3 contains 16 residues. CDR1 is SEHNR and CDR2 is FQNEAQ in the germline V gene (reference sequence). CDR3 bases: TGTGCCAGCAGCTTTGGACCCAGGGGGCTAGGAGAAAAACTGTTTTTT. Translation gives CASSFGPRGLGEKLFF.

This rearrangement joins TRBV7-2 to TRBJ1-6, with 7 bases lining up with TRBD1. V shed 1 base, J shed 10 bases, and the junction held 7 bases outside the gene matches. The CDR3 is 15 residues long. From germline, CDR1 is SGHTA and CDR2 FQGNSA. CDR3 nucleotides: TGTGCCAGCAGCTTAGGGTACAGGGGAGGCTCACCCCTCCACTTT. Amino acid sequence: CASSLGYRGGSPLHF.

The rearrangement joins TRBV12-3 or TRBV12-4 to TRBJ1-1; 7 bases agree with TRBD1. V was pared by 6 bases and J by 5 bases, with 6 bases of the junction left unmatched. The length of the CDR3 is 13 residues. CDR3 loop: CASSPRDRTEAFF. The DNA of the CDR3 is TGTGCCAGCAGCCCCCGGGACAGAACTGAAGCTTTCTTT.